This T cell receptor (beta chain) was retrieved from a study of post-analysis software for immune sequencing data. Every TCR beta cDNA library bore unique molecular identifiers. Each CDR3 protein is one row after TCRdb ran MiXCR on the PCR reads. This sample has a few hundred thousand distinct CDR3 sequences, with roughly a third found just once. This clonotype was detected only a few times. Its antigen remains unknown. The CDR3 has 17 residues. Trimming removed 1 base from V and 4 bases from J; junction bases left unmatched: 10. Germline CDR1 reads LGHDT; CDR2 reads YNNKEL (reference sequence). General study results and limits: Patients carried five TRBV segments more frequently than controls did, and TRBV5-6, TRBV5-1 and TRBV20-1 were among them.

The receptor's source is a girl aged 10-17 years with multiple sclerosis. The sample was blood. The rearrangement links TRBV3-1 to TRBJ1-1; TRBD1 aligns across 9 bases. CDR3 DNA: TGTGCCAGCAGCCAAGGGCCCTGGACAGGGGTCGCCACTGAAGCTTTCTTT. Translating gives CASSQGPWTGVATEAFF.